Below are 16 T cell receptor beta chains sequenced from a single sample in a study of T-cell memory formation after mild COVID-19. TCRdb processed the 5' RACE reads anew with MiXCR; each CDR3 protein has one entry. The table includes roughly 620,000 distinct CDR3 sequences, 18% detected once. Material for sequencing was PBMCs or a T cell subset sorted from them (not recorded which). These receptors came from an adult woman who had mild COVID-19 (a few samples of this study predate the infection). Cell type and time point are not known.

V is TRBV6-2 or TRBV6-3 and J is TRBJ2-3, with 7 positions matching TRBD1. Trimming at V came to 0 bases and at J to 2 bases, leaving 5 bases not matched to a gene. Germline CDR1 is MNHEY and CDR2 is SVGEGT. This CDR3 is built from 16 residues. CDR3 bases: TGTGCCAGCAGTTACTCTGACAGGGACCCCACAGATACGCAGTATTTT. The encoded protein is CASSYSDRDPTDTQYF.

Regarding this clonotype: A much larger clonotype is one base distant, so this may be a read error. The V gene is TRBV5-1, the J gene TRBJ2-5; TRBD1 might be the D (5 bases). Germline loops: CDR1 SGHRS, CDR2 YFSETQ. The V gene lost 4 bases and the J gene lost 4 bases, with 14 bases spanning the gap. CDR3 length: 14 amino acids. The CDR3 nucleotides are TGCGCCAGCAGCACTAATCAGGGTCCAGAGACCCAGTACTTC. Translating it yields CASSTNQGPETQYF.

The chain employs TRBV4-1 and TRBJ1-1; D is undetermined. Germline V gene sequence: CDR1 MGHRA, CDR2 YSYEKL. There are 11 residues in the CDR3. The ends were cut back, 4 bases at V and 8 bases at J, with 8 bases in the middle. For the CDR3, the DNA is TGCGCCAGCAGCCGGATGCGGGAAGCTTTCTTT. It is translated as CASSRMREAFF.

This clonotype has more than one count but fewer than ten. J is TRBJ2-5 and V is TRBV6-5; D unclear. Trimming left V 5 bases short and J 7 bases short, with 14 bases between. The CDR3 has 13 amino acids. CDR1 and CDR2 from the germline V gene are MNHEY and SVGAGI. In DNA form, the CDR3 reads TGTGCCAGCAGTAATCCAGGACGCAGGACCCAGTACTTC. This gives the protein CASSNPGRRTQYF.

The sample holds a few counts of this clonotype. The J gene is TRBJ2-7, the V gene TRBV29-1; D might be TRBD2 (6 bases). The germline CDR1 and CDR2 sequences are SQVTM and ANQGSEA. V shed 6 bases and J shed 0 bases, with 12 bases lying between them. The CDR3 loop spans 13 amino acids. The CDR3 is CSVAGRSSYEQYF. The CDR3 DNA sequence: TGCAGCGTGGCGGGACGGAGCTCCTACGAGCAGTACTTC.

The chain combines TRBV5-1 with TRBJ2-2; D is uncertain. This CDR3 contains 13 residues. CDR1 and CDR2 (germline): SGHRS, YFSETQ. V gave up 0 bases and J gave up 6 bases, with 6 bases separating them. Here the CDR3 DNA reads TGCGCCAGCAGCTTGGAGCTAGCCGGGGAGCTGTTTTTT. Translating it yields CASSLELAGELFF.

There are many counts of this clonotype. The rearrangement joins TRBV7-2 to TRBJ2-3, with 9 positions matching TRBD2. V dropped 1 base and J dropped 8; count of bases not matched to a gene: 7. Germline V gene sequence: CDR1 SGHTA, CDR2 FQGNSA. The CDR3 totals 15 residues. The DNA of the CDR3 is TGTGCCAGCAGCTTAGAAGGGACTAGCCTGGGTACGCAGTATTTT. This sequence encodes CASSLEGTSLGTQYF.

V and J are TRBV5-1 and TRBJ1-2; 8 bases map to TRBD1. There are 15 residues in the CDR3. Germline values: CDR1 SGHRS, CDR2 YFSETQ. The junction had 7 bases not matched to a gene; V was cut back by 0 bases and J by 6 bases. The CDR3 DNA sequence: TGCGCCAGCAGCTTGGCCGCGGCAGGGGGCGATGGCTACACCTTC. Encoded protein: CASSLAAAGGDGYTF.

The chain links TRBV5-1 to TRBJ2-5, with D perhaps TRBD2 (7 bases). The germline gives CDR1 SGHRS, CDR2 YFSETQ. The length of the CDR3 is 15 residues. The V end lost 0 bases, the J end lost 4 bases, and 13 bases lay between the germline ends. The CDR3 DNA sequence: TGCGCCAGCAGCTTGGCCGGCGGGGGCGGAGAGACCCAGTACTTC. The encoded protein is CASSLAGGGGETQYF.

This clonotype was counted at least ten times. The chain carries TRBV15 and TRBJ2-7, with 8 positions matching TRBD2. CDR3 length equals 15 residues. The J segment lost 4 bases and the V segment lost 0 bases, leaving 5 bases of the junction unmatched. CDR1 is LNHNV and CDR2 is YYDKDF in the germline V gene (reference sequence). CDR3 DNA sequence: TGTGCCACCAGCAGAGAAGCGGGAGCAGGGTACGAGCAGTACTTC. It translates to CATSREAGAGYEQYF.

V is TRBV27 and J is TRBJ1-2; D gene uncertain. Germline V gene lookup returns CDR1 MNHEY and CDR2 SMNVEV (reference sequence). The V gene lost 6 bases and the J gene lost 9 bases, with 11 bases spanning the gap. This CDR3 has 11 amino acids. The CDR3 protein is CASSFDGSYTF. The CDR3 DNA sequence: TGTGCCAGCAGCTTTGATGGCAGCTACACCTTC.

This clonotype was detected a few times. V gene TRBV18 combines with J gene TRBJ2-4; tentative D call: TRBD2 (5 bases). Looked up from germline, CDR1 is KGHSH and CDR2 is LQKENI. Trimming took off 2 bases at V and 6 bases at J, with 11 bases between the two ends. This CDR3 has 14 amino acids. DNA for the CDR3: TGTGCCAGCTCACCAGGGGAGACCAGAAACATTCAGTACTTC. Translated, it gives CASSPGETRNIQYF.

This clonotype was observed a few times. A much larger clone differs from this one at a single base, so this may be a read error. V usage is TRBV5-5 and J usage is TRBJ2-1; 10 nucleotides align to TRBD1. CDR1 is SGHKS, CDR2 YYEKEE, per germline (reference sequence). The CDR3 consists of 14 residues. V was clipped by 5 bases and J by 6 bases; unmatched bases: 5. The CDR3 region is CASSPGQGSNEQFF. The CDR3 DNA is TGTGCCAGCAGTCCGGGACAGGGGAGCAATGAGCAGTTCTTC.

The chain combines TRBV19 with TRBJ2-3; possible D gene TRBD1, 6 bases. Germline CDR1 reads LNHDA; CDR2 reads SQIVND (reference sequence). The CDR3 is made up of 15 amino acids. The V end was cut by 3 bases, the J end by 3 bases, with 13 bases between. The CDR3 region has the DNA TGTGCCAGTAGTATTCAACAGGGTTGGACAGATACGCAGTATTTT. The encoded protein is CASSIQQGWTDTQYF.

Here the CDR3 reads CASNRGTNYGYTF. CDR3 DNA: TGTGCCAGCAATCGGGGGACGAACTATGGCTACACCTTC. The J gene is TRBJ1-2, the V gene TRBV5-6; D perhaps matches TRBD1 (5 bases). V was shortened by 6 bases and J by 2 bases, with 11 bases between the two germline ends. The germline V gene encodes CDR1 SGHDT and CDR2 YYEEEE. CDR3 length equals 13 residues.

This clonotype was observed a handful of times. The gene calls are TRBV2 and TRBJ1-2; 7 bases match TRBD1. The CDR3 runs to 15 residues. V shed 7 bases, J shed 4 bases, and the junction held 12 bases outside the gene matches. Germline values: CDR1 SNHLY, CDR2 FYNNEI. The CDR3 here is CASTTRPTGFYGYTF. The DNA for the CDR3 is TGTGCCAGCACCACCCGGCCGACAGGGTTCTATGGCTACACCTTC.